A single sample gave rise to the 29 T cell receptor beta chains below, sequenced in a study of shared clonotypes between healthy human individuals. Profiling relied on immunoSEQ multiplex PCR, and the TCRdb table lists in-frame clones only, not all of them. The table shows 2 million to 2.5 million clones, with roughly 93% occurring only once. Specimen: naive CD4+ T cells from PBMCs. Noted subset: CD45RA+ positively selected. The origin of the receptors is a man aged 18 to 30 in good health. Some clones in this sample may be carry-over from other donors' samples.

This clone appeared a single time. The chain employs TRBV6-1 and TRBJ2-1; perhaps TRBD2 as D (5 bases). The germline V and J ends were trimmed by 3 bases and 7 bases, with 16 bases remaining between them. Germline loops: CDR1 MNHNS, CDR2 SASEGT. The CDR3 has 15 amino acids. CDR3 in amino acids: CASSDGSAGRNEQFF. In DNA, the CDR3 is TGTGCCAGCAGTGACGGTTCTGCGGGCAGGAATGAGCAGTTCTTC.

This chain connects TRBV28 to TRBJ2-1; TRBD2 aligns across 8 bases. The germline gives CDR1 MDHEN, CDR2 SYDVKM. This CDR3 spans 17 amino acids. V was clipped by 5 bases and J by 0 bases; unmatched bases: 9. Written as DNA, the CDR3 is TGTGCCAGCAGTACCGGGGGGGGTGGAAGCTCCTACAATGAGCAGTTCTTC. This encodes CASSTGGGGSSYNEQFF. Full variable domain (remainder filled in from reference TRBV28 and TRBJ2-1): DVKVTQSSRYLVKRTGEKVFLECVQDMDHENMFWYRQDPGLGLRLIYFSYDVKMKEKGDIPEGYSVSREKKERFSLILESASTNQTSMYLCASSTGGGGSSYNEQFFGPGTRLTVL.

J is TRBJ2-5 and V is TRBV29-1, with 9 bases matching TRBD1. From germline, CDR1 is SQVTM and CDR2 ANQGSEA. Trimming at V came to 7 bases and at J to 11 bases, leaving 14 bases not matched to a gene. The CDR3 spans 13 residues. CDR3 DNA sequence: TGCAGCGCCATCAGCTCCACAGGGGGCTCGCAGTACTTC. Translation gives CSAISSTGGSQYF.

This chain joins TRBV6-4 and TRBJ2-3; TRBD2 might be the D (6 bases). With 2 bases removed from V and 0 bases from J, the gap between germline ends came to 15 bases. The V gene's germline CDR1 is MRHNA and CDR2 SNTAGT. The CDR3 loop spans 17 amino acids. CDR3 coding DNA: TGTGCCAGCAGTGACCCCCAGGCTGCGGGGAGCACAGATACGCAGTATTTT. It yields the protein CASSDPQAAGSTDTQYF.

V and J are TRBV5-1 and TRBJ1-2; 7 nucleotides align to TRBD1. Losses at the gene ends were 0 bases for V and 5 bases for J; bases not matched to a gene: 7. The CDR3 consists of 15 residues. Looked up from germline, CDR1 is SGHRS and CDR2 is YFSETQ. CDR3 region: CASSLAGGPAYGYTF. The DNA of the CDR3 is TGCGCCAGCAGCTTGGCAGGGGGGCCGGCGTATGGCTACACCTTC.

The chain has TRBV28 and TRBJ2-1; 7 positions match TRBD2. Germline loops: CDR1 MDHEN, CDR2 SYDVKM. The CDR3 runs 17 residues. J was trimmed by 0 bases and V by 6 bases; bases with no gene match: 11. CDR3 region: CASSSHGGGSSYNEQFF. The DNA for the CDR3 is TGTGCCAGCAGCTCCCATGGGGGGGGGAGCTCCTACAATGAGCAGTTCTTC.

The J gene is TRBJ1-2, the V gene TRBV9, with D maybe TRBD1 (6 bases). V lost 4 bases and J lost 7, with 17 bases in between. The CDR3 runs 14 residues. Looked up from germline, CDR1 is SGDLS and CDR2 is YYNGEE. The CDR3 region is CASSLGRGASGYTF. DNA of the CDR3: TGTGCCAGCAGCCTAGGGCGGGGGGCGAGTGGCTACACCTTC.

The gene calls are TRBV7-8 and TRBJ2-1; perhaps D is TRBD1 or TRBD2 (7 bases each). The CDR3 has 16 amino acids. The V end lost 5 bases, the J end lost 5 bases, and 19 bases lay between the germline ends. Germline lookup yields CDR1 SGHVS and CDR2 FQNEAQ. The CDR3 coding sequence is TGTGCCAGCAGCAAGGGGGCGGGAGAGGGAAACAATGAGCAGTTCTTC. This encodes CASSKGAGEGNNEQFF.

The chain couples TRBV18 to TRBJ2-3; D is perhaps TRBD2 (6 bases). Germline V CDR1 and CDR2: KGHSH, LQKENI. V was cut by 6 bases and J by 1 base, with 11 bases left in between. The CDR3 length is 14 residues. CDR3 sequence reads: CASSRGARTDTQYF. The CDR3 nucleotides read TGTGCCAGCTCCCGCGGGGCCCGCACAGATACGCAGTATTTT.

The rearrangement links TRBV9 to TRBJ2-2; 7 bases match TRBD2. The CDR3 consists of 14 residues. J lost 5 bases, V lost 4 bases, and 5 bases had no gene match. In germline, CDR1 is SGDLS, CDR2 YYNGEE. In nucleotides, the CDR3 is TGTGCCAGCAGCCCCCGGACTAGGACCGGGGAGCTGTTTTTT. Translated, it gives CASSPRTRTGELFF.

A remark on this clone: Other DNA sequences in the same sample also yield this CDR3. The genes are TRBV9 and TRBJ2-1; D remains unclear. The germline V gene encodes CDR1 SGDLS and CDR2 YYNGEE. Trimming took off 0 bases at V and 0 bases at J, with 10 bases between the two ends. The CDR3 consists of 16 residues. As DNA, the CDR3 is TGTGCCAGCAGCGTAGACCCCTCGAGCTCCTACAATGAGCAGTTCTTC. It encodes CASSVDPSSSYNEQFF.

The chain combines TRBV7-3 with TRBJ2-1, with D perhaps TRBD2 (6 bases). Germline CDR1 reads SGHTA; CDR2 reads FQGTGA. This CDR3 is built from 13 residues. The V end lost 5 bases, the J end lost 8 bases, and 13 bases lay between the germline ends. This chain's CDR3 is CASSPRDGHEQFF. DNA for the CDR3: TGTGCCAGCAGCCCGCGGGATGGCCATGAGCAGTTCTTC. Variable domain in full (rest from reference TRBV7-3 and TRBJ2-1): GAGVSQTPSNKVTEKGKYVELRCDPISGHTALYWYRQSLGQGPEFLIYFQGTGAADDSGLPNDRFFAVRPEGSVSTLKIQRTERGDSAVYLCASSPRDGHEQFFGPGTRLTVL.

The chain is built from TRBV6-1 and TRBJ1-4; no clear D gene. CDR1 and CDR2 from the germline V gene are MNHNS and SASEGT. V dropped 6 bases and J dropped 8 bases, with 10 bases sitting between them. The CDR3 has 12 residues. This CDR3 is CASRTSREKLFF. CDR3 DNA sequence: TGTGCCAGCAGAACGAGTAGAGAAAAACTGTTTTTT.

This clone was counted once. The chain joins TRBV4-1 to TRBJ2-1, with no clear D. CDR3 length equals 13 residues. Germline CDR1 and CDR2: MGHRA and YSYEKL. The V and J ends lost 2 bases and 6 bases respectively, with 8 bases between them. The CDR3 DNA reads TGCGCCAGCAGCCAACTTAGCATCAATGAGCAGTTCTTC. Translation gives CASSQLSINEQFF.

For this clone: The sample holds other DNA sequences that translate to the same CDR3. The chain couples TRBV5-1 to TRBJ2-1; no definite D call. The germline V and J ends were trimmed by 3 bases and 6 bases, with 4 bases remaining between them. The CDR3 is 11 amino acids. The germline V gene encodes CDR1 SGHRS and CDR2 YFSETQ. As DNA, the CDR3 is TGCGCCAGCAGCTCCAGCAATGAGCAGTTCTTC. Translated, it gives CASSSSNEQFF.

CDR3 region: CASSIQGSMNTEAFF. CDR3 nucleotides: TGTGCCAGCAGTATACAGGGATCGATGAACACTGAAGCTTTCTTT. The V gene is TRBV6-5, the J gene TRBJ1-1; perhaps TRBD1 as D (6 bases). Germline lookup yields CDR1 MNHEY and CDR2 SVGAGI. This CDR3 is 15 amino acids long. The ends were cut back, 5 bases at V and 0 bases at J, with 13 bases in the middle.

The chain is built from TRBV14 and TRBJ2-4; no reliable D call. Trimming stripped 0 bases from V and 0 bases from J, with 9 bases between. Germline-derived CDR1 and CDR2 are SGHDN and FVKESK. This CDR3 has 16 residues. CDR3 protein: CASSQDRSLAKNIQYF. The CDR3 bases are TGTGCCAGCAGCCAAGATCGGAGTTTAGCCAAAAACATTCAGTACTTC. The variable domain in full, with the rest retrieved from reference TRBV14 and TRBJ2-4, is EAGVTQFPSHSVIEKGQTVTLRCDPISGHDNLYWYRRVMGKEIKFLLHFVKESKQDESGMPNNRFLAERTGGTYSTLKVQPAELEDSGVYFCASSQDRSLAKNIQYFGAGTRLSVL.

This chain links TRBV10-3 with TRBJ2-1, with 11 bases identical to TRBD2. Germline V gene lookup returns CDR1 ENHRY and CDR2 SYGVKD. The V and J ends lost 3 bases and 6 bases, in that order; junction bases with no gene match: 13. The CDR3 has 18 residues. The CDR3 nucleotides are TGTGCCATCAGTGACGGGGTAGCGGGAGGGCCCTCGGTCAATGAGCAGTTCTTC. Encoded protein: CAISDGVAGGPSVNEQFF.

The genes are TRBV28 and TRBJ1-5, with TRBD1 as a possible D gene (6 bases). Germline loops: CDR1 MDHEN, CDR2 SYDVKM. The CDR3 totals 12 residues. Deletions cut 6 bases from V and 12 bases from J, with 15 bases between. The CDR3 spells CASRPGQDLQHF. CDR3 DNA: TGTGCCAGCAGACCGGGACAAGATCTCCAGCATTTT.

As for this clone: At the DNA level, this CDR3 is encoded by other sequences in the same sample as well. The chain carries TRBV7-2 and TRBJ2-2; D uncertain. The CDR3 consists of 14 residues. CDR1 is SGHTA and CDR2 is FQGNSA in the germline V gene. The germline V and J ends were trimmed by 1 base and 4 bases, with 7 bases remaining between them. CDR3 in DNA: TGTGCCAGCAGCTTAGACTTGGGCACCGGGGAGCTGTTTTTT. This gives the protein CASSLDLGTGELFF.

The CDR3 reads CASRHGQGATGELFF. In DNA form, the CDR3 reads TGCGCCAGCAGACACGGACAGGGGGCCACCGGGGAGCTGTTTTTT. The genes are TRBV5-1 and TRBJ2-2, with 11 positions matching TRBD1. V dropped 5 bases and J dropped 4; count of bases not matched to a gene: 4. CDR1 and CDR2 (germline): SGHRS, YFSETQ. The CDR3 contains 15 residues. The whole variable domain, filled in from reference TRBV5-1 and TRBJ2-2, reads KAGVTQTPRYLIKTRGQQVTLSCSPISGHRSVSWYQQTPGQGLQFLFEYFSETQRNKGNFPGRFSGRQFSNSRSEMNVSTLELGDSALYLCASRHGQGATGELFFGEGSRLTVL.

As for this clone: Different DNA sequences within this sample yield the same CDR3. The chain links TRBV5-1 to TRBJ2-1, with TRBD2 as a possible D gene (6 bases). The germline V gene has CDR1 SGHRS and CDR2 YFSETQ. The CDR3 is 15 residues long. V shed 0 bases and J shed 0 bases, with 7 bases lying between them. The CDR3 loop is CASSLDGSSYNEQFF. CDR3 nucleotide sequence: TGCGCCAGCAGCTTGGACGGGAGCTCCTACAATGAGCAGTTCTTC.

The chain recombines TRBV5-1 with TRBJ2-3; D may be TRBD2 (5 bases). V was pared by 2 bases and J by 2 bases, with 15 bases between. Germline-derived CDR1 and CDR2 are SGHRS and YFSETQ. CDR3 length: 16 residues. CDR3 DNA: TGCGCCAGCAGCTTTTCTTTGGGGAGCAACACAGATACGCAGTATTTT. This encodes CASSFSLGSNTDTQYF. The full variable domain, completed using reference TRBV5-1 and TRBJ2-3, is KAGVTQTPRYLIKTRGQQVTLSCSPISGHRSVSWYQQTPGQGLQFLFEYFSETQRNKGNFPGRFSGRQFSNSRSEMNVSTLELGDSALYLCASSFSLGSNTDTQYFGPGTRLTVL.

In its sample, this clone was seen once. The chain is built from TRBV28 and TRBJ2-6, with D perhaps matching TRBD1 (5 bases). Trimming pared 5 bases from V and 15 bases from J, leaving 17 bases between. The CDR3 is 13 residues long. Germline-derived CDR1 and CDR2 are MDHEN and SYDVKM. CDR3 DNA: TGTGCCAGCAGTACCTATCAGGGTAGAGGCCTGACTTTC. Translated, it gives CASSTYQGRGLTF.

This clone has only a few counts. The chain joins TRBV29-1 to TRBJ1-4; unclear D gene. This CDR3 is built from 14 residues. Germline CDR1 is SQVTM and CDR2 is ANQGSEA. Trimming left V 6 bases short and J 3 bases short, with 14 bases between. The CDR3 region is CSVADGSPNEKLFF. CDR3 nucleotides: TGCAGCGTCGCCGATGGAAGCCCTAATGAAAAACTGTTTTTT.

V is TRBV7-9 and J is TRBJ1-2; tentative D call: TRBD1 (6 bases). The germline V gene has CDR1 SEHNR and CDR2 FQNEAQ (reference sequence). V lost 3 bases and J lost 0, with 11 bases in between. CDR3 size: 15 residues. Here the CDR3 reads CASSFKTGTNYGYTF. The CDR3 DNA sequence: TGTGCCAGCAGCTTTAAGACAGGCACTAACTATGGCTACACCTTC.

This clone appeared once. CDR3 in DNA: TGTGCCATCAGTGAGCCCTTGGGACTAGCCGACAGCACAGATACGCAGTATTTT. This encodes CAISEPLGLADSTDTQYF. J is TRBJ2-3 and V is TRBV10-3; TRBD2 agrees at 9 bases. The CDR3 is 18 residues long. In germline, CDR1 is ENHRY, CDR2 SYGVKD. Trimming removed 2 bases from V and 0 bases from J; junction bases left unmatched: 9.

V and J are TRBV18 and TRBJ1-3; D not resolved. V gave up 1 base and J gave up 9 bases, with 19 bases separating them. The CDR3 length is 16 residues. The germline V gene has CDR1 KGHSH and CDR2 LQKENI. The DNA of the CDR3 is TGTGCCAGCTCACCACAGAAGAAGGTCGTCGGCGTCACCATATATTTT. It codes for CASSPQKKVVGVTIYF.

V gene TRBV28 combines with J gene TRBJ2-3; TRBD2 matches at 12 bases. Germline V gene sequence: CDR1 MDHEN, CDR2 SYDVKM. The junction had 10 bases not matched to a gene; V was cut back by 6 bases and J by 0 bases. This CDR3 is built from 18 residues. The CDR3 DNA follows: TGTGCCAGCAGCTTTACTAGCGGGAGGCTATCTAGCACAGATACGCAGTATTTT. Amino acids: CASSFTSGRLSSTDTQYF. The full variable domain, its missing parts supplied by reference TRBV28 and TRBJ2-3, is DVKVTQSSRYLVKRTGEKVFLECVQDMDHENMFWYRQDPGLGLRLIYFSYDVKMKEKGDIPEGYSVSREKKERFSLILESASTNQTSMYLCASSFTSGRLSSTDTQYFGPGTRLTVL.